This T cell receptor (beta chain) was retrieved from a study of T cell responses to AZD1222 COVID-19 vaccine (dated by TCRdb to 2020 to 2022). About the study as a whole: AZD1222 recipients given second doses at about 4 weeks or at about 12 weeks were pooled, since spike-specific TCR depth and breadth were not found to differ between the two schedules. Enrollment into the trials was organized by age into subgroups of 18-55, 56-69 and 70-plus years, and those subgroups contained approximately 150, 30 and 60 TCR-sequenced participants, respectively. A total of 233 trial participants underwent TCR sequencing, of whom nearly 210 received two doses of AZD1222 and around 26 received two doses of the MenACWY control vaccine. The paper's findings and limits, for the study overall: Vaccine-associated CD4 TCRs spanned the whole spike protein, with dominant responses in regions 160-218 and 743-854. Reportedly, almost half of the unique spike-specific TCRs recognized epitopes lying outside the regions that are mutated in the B.1.351 and B.1.1.7 variants. After two AZD1222 doses, both the breadth and the depth of spike-specific TCRs were significantly higher than at day 0 and than in MenACWY recipients. Conclusions about previously exposed vaccinees are limited, since just six or seven AZD1222 recipients were seropositive for SARS-CoV-2 at baseline. Because no day 14 peak-response samples were available, the repertoires could be characterized only after the peak T cell response. The 56-69-year group was small, and its depth increase did not reach significance, likely because of low power. Participants were mostly white British, with more females than males. The authors suggested clonal diversity may have been underestimated.

According to the study, the label for this sample's time point signals: baseline before first vaccination. Samples from vaccinated people were obtained from the UK trials COV001 and COV002, which included a single-blind randomized controlled phase 2/3 trial of AZD1222 (ChAdOx1 nCoV-19) in healthy adults. For TCRbeta chain sequencing, PBMC samples from trial participants were taken at day 0 and at day 28 after the second dose. V is reduced by 5 bases and J by 8 bases, leaving a spacing of 21 bases between them. Its CDR3 holds 15 amino acids, cysteine through phenylalanine. Just the 45-base CDR3 DNA is kept, in frame starting at base 1. CDR1 and CDR2, looked up from the germline V gene, are SGHTA and FQGNSA. Comment on this clone: Its cognate antigen has yet to be identified. The record has no base qualities; no much larger clone is one base away.

The CDR3 regions of human TCRbeta chains were subjected to immunosequencing. The paper's data handling went like this. TCRs in the repertoires were matched against a reference library of SARS-CoV-2-specific TCRs that had been generated with the MIRA antigen-specificity platform. Breadth meant the fraction of unique TCRs that were SARS-CoV-2-associated, whereas depth meant the fraction of total T cells that were SARS-CoV-2-associated. Using the MIRA data, each spike-specific TCR was assigned both to the spike region to which the TCR was reactive and to a CD4 or CD8 class. Log10-transformed breadth and depth values were compared by one-way ANOVA with Sidak's multiple comparisons tests. The source is immuneACCESS, and TCRdb retained only in-frame sequences with V and J called. Part of the clones is not carried over; for the studies checked, unresolved V genes explain less than half of this, and the remainder is unexplained. V, J and clone size are taken as reported in that table, and D and trimming were inferred from the DNA itself. The sample table holds more than 100,000 clones, of which 70% to 90% were seen once. 8.4% of the sample is held by the ten biggest clonotypes.

The sequences come from peripheral blood, collected on day 0 of AZD1222 vaccination. This receptor was obtained from an adult in good health. The V and J genes are TRBV7-2 and TRBJ1-2; the D segment could be TRBD1, given 5 matching bases. The nucleotide sequence reads TGTGCCAGCAGCACCCCCCGGGGACTAGGAGGAGGCTACACCTTC. It is translated as CASSTPRGLGGGYTF.